A single sample is the source of the 20 T cell receptor beta chains below, sequenced in a study of shared clonotypes between healthy human individuals. The method was immunoSEQ multiplex PCR; TCRdb's version includes in-frame clones alone and lacks a portion of them. The sample has 2 million to 2.5 million clones, 85% to 95% seen once; the top ten hold 0.3% to 0.4%. The material sequenced was naive CD4+ T cells from PBMCs. Subset meaning: CD45RA+ positively selected. The receptors come from a man aged 18 to 30 in good health. Some clones in this sample may be carry-over from other donors' samples.

The chain links TRBV30 to TRBJ2-1, with 13 bases that match TRBD2. The CDR3 totals 17 residues. Germline CDR1 reads GTSNPN; CDR2 reads SVGIG (reference sequence). V was clipped by 3 bases and J by 1 base; unmatched bases: 6. In DNA form, the CDR3 reads TGTGCCTGGAGCTGGACTAGCGGGAGATTATCCTACAATGAGCAGTTCTTC. Protein sequence: CAWSWTSGRLSYNEQFF.

The count of this clone is one. The rearrangement joins TRBV6-1 to TRBJ1-5; D is possibly TRBD1 (6 bases). V gave up 2 bases and J gave up 0 bases, with 23 bases separating them. The CDR3 extends over 20 amino acids. Per germline, CDR1 MNHNS and CDR2 SASEGT. CDR3 in amino acids: CASSEPETGTALYSNQPQHF. In DNA form, the CDR3 reads TGTGCCAGCAGTGAACCTGAGACAGGAACAGCCCTTTATAGCAATCAGCCCCAGCATTTT.

The chain combines TRBV6-5 with TRBJ1-1, with D uncertain. The V gene's germline CDR1 is MNHEY and CDR2 SVGAGI. This CDR3 comprises 8 residues. CDR3 region: CGGSQAFF. The CDR3 DNA is TGTGGCGGGAGTCAAGCTTTCTTT.

V and J are TRBV28 and TRBJ1-1; tentatively, D is TRBD1 (5 bases). Germline CDR1 reads MDHEN; CDR2 reads SYDVKM. With 6 bases removed from V and 1 base from J, the gap between germline ends came to 15 bases. This CDR3 has 15 amino acids. Written as DNA, the CDR3 is TGTGCCAGCAGACCCCCGGGGGGAGGGAACACTGAAGCTTTCTTT. This encodes CASRPPGGGNTEAFF.

The rearrangement links TRBV7-2 to TRBJ2-7; D uncertain. The V and J ends lost 2 bases and 4 bases respectively, with 15 bases between them. This CDR3 comprises 15 residues. From germline, CDR1 is SGHTA and CDR2 FQGNSA. For the CDR3, the DNA is TGTGCCAGCAGCTTATCCGTGAGCTCCAATTACGAGCAGTACTTC. Translated: CASSLSVSSNYEQYF. The full variable domain, completed using reference TRBV7-2 and TRBJ2-7, is GAGVSQSPSNKVTEKGKDVELRCDPISGHTALYWYRQSLGQGLEFLIYFQGNSAPDKSGLPSDRFSAERTGGSVSTLTIQRTQQEDSAVYLCASSLSVSSNYEQYFGPGTRLTVT.

The gene calls are TRBV27 and TRBJ2-7; 9 nucleotides agree with TRBD1. V was pared by 4 bases and J by 3 bases, with 1 base of the junction left unmatched. The CDR3 spans 13 residues. Germline CDR1 MNHEY, CDR2 SMNVEV (reference sequence). The chain's CDR3 is CASSSGQGYEQYF. For the CDR3, the DNA is TGTGCCAGCAGTTCGGGACAGGGCTACGAGCAGTACTTC.

The chain uses TRBV9 and TRBJ1-3; 7 nucleotides agree with TRBD1. The germline V gene has CDR1 SGDLS and CDR2 YYNGEE. V lost 3 bases and J lost 4; bases outside the gene matches: 1. The CDR3 runs 13 residues. The DNA for the CDR3 is TGTGCCAGCAGCGCGGGACAGGGAAACACCATATATTTT. The encoded protein is CASSAGQGNTIYF.

CDR3 region: CASTLVLQTGEDTEAFF. The DNA of the CDR3 is TGTGCCAGCACCCTAGTCCTACAAACAGGGGAGGACACTGAAGCTTTCTTT. The genes are TRBV27 and TRBJ1-1; 7 positions agree with TRBD1. J was trimmed by 3 bases and V by 7 bases; bases with no gene match: 17. CDR3 length: 17 residues. Germline V gives CDR1 MNHEY, CDR2 SMNVEV (reference sequence).

The V call is TRBV4-3, the J call TRBJ2-7; 11 bases are shared with TRBD1. CDR3 length: 16 residues. V was clipped by 1 base and J by 4 bases; unmatched bases: 6. Germline V CDR1 and CDR2: LGHNA, YSLEER. The CDR3 DNA is TGCGCCAGCAGCCAAGGTCACGGACAGGGGGCATACGAGCAGTACTTC. As protein: CASSQGHGQGAYEQYF.

This rearrangement joins TRBV5-4 to TRBJ2-7; D is undetermined. The CDR3 loop spans 12 amino acids. The V end was cut by 1 base, the J end by 6 bases, with 8 bases between. Germline loops: CDR1 SGHNT, CDR2 YYREEE (reference sequence). CDR3 loop: CASSLSLSEQYF. CDR3 coding DNA: TGTGCCAGCAGCTTGAGCCTATCCGAGCAGTACTTC.

The chain links TRBV5-1 to TRBJ2-1, with TRBD2 identical over 8 bases. Trimming removed 1 base from V and 2 bases from J; junction bases left unmatched: 2. The length of the CDR3 is 15 residues. CDR1 and CDR2 (germline): SGHRS, YFSETQ. CDR3: CASSLYGRAYNEQFF. CDR3 coding DNA: TGCGCCAGCAGCTTGTACGGGAGGGCCTACAATGAGCAGTTCTTC.

The genes are TRBV7-9 and TRBJ2-1, with TRBD2 matching 12 bases. Germline trimming cut 6 bases from V and 9 bases from J; bases unmatched to any gene: 6. Germline CDR1 reads SEHNR; CDR2 reads FQNEAQ (reference sequence). This CDR3 comprises 14 residues. The CDR3 protein is CASRLTSGSAEQFF. In DNA, the CDR3 is TGTGCCAGCAGACTGACTAGCGGGAGTGCTGAGCAGTTCTTC.

This clone appeared a single time. J is TRBJ2-1 and V is TRBV7-9; 11 bases are a match to TRBD2. V dropped 5 bases and J dropped 9; count of bases not matched to a gene: 21. The CDR3 length is 19 residues. The germline V gene has CDR1 SEHNR and CDR2 FQNEAQ (reference sequence). CDR3 DNA: TGTGCCAGCAGCCCGACACCAAGGGGTAGCGGGAGGGCCACCGGTGAGCAGTTCTTC. Translated, it gives CASSPTPRGSGRATGEQFF.

This chain links TRBV6-1 with TRBJ1-6, with TRBD1 matching over 11 bases. There are 16 residues in the CDR3. In germline, CDR1 is MNHNS, CDR2 SASEGT. Trimming at V came to 4 bases and at J to 8 bases, leaving 7 bases not matched to a gene. CDR3 sequence reads: CASSAIRGQGDSPLHF. The CDR3 bases are TGTGCCAGCAGTGCAATAAGGGGACAGGGGGATTCACCCCTCCACTTT.

The chain carries TRBV6-6 and TRBJ2-7; D remains ambiguous. Germline V gives CDR1 MNHNY, CDR2 SVGAGI (reference sequence). Trimming pared 1 base from V and 3 bases from J, leaving 4 bases between. This CDR3 spans 12 amino acids. The CDR3 reads CASSYFGYEQYF. The CDR3 DNA follows: TGTGCCAGCAGTTACTTCGGCTACGAGCAGTACTTC.

This clone was picked up a small number of times. V and J are TRBV5-6 and TRBJ1-1; D is undetermined. This CDR3 comprises 13 residues. Germline assignment: CDR1 SGHDT and CDR2 YYEEEE. The V gene lost 2 bases and the J gene lost 4 bases, with 9 bases spanning the gap. In DNA, the CDR3 is TGTGCCAGCAGCTTATTCAGGACCACTGAAGCTTTCTTT. This sequence encodes CASSLFRTTEAFF.

This chain links TRBV7-2 with TRBJ2-5; D call uncertain. V was pared by 1 base and J by 5 bases, with 11 bases between. CDR1 and CDR2 from the germline V gene are SGHTA and FQGNSA. The CDR3 consists of 14 residues. As DNA, the CDR3 is TGTGCCAGCAGCTTAGGGGCGTTGGCCGAGACCCAGTACTTC. Translation: CASSLGALAETQYF. Filled out from reference TRBV7-2 and TRBJ2-5, the complete variable domain reads GAGVSQSPSNKVTEKGKDVELRCDPISGHTALYWYRQSLGQGLEFLIYFQGNSAPDKSGLPSDRFSAERTGGSVSTLTIQRTQQEDSAVYLCASSLGALAETQYFGPGTRLLVL.

The chain combines TRBV29-1 with TRBJ2-1; no clear D gene. Germline V CDR1 and CDR2: SQVTM, ANQGSEA. This CDR3 is built from 13 residues. V lost 2 bases and J lost 0, with 5 bases in between. In DNA form, the CDR3 reads TGCAGCGTTGAACTAGGCTCCTACAATGAGCAGTTCTTC. The encoded protein is CSVELGSYNEQFF.

In the case of this clone: The same CDR3 arises from other DNA sequences in this sample as well. The chain links TRBV2 to TRBJ1-5, with a weak D call TRBD1 (5 bases). Germline loops: CDR1 SNHLY, CDR2 FYNNEI. CDR3 length: 13 residues. V was shortened by 4 bases and J by 4 bases, with 8 bases between the two germline ends. The CDR3 reads CASSGDSNQPQHF. DNA of the CDR3: TGTGCCAGCAGTGGTGACAGTAATCAGCCCCAGCATTTT.

The V call is TRBV7-9, the J call TRBJ1-5; D is unresolved. The CDR3 consists of 13 residues. From germline, CDR1 is SEHNR and CDR2 FQNEAQ (reference sequence). Trimming shortened V by 5 bases and J by 0 bases, and 5 bases separated the two germline ends. The CDR3 bases are TGTGCCAGCAGCCGGAATAGCAATCAGCCCCAGCATTTT. Its translation is CASSRNSNQPQHF.